Each of the 31 T cell receptor beta chains below was sequenced from the same sample in a study of T cell responses to AZD1222 COVID-19 vaccine. Only in-frame clones appear in the TCRdb table, and some are missing; sequencing was by immunoSEQ multiplex PCR. The data contain 150,000 or so clones, 85% to 95% of them singletons. This specimen was peripheral blood, taken on day 0 of AZD1222 vaccination. Source of these receptors: an adult in good health.

This clone was picked up one time. The chain employs TRBV5-1 and TRBJ2-1, with 8 bases identical to TRBD2. Trimming at V came to 2 bases and at J to 9 bases, leaving 13 bases not matched to a gene. The CDR3 consists of 16 residues. CDR1 is SGHRS, CDR2 YFSETQ, per germline. The CDR3 reads CASSFSRVVAGSEQFF. DNA for the CDR3: TGCGCCAGCAGCTTCTCAAGAGTGGTAGCGGGAAGTGAGCAGTTCTTC.

The chain combines TRBV11-2 with TRBJ1-2; possibly TRBD1 for D (6 bases). Trimming cost V 1 base and J 4 bases, with 16 bases left between them. CDR1 SGHAT and CDR2 FQNNGV come from the germline V gene. The length of the CDR3 is 16 residues. Here the CDR3 reads CASSLGGTNHAYGYTF. CDR3 DNA: TGTGCCAGCAGCTTAGGAGGGACAAATCATGCCTATGGCTACACCTTC.

The genes are TRBV28 and TRBJ2-4; either TRBD1 or TRBD2 may supply D (6 bases each). Germline CDR1 and CDR2: MDHEN and SYDVKM. This CDR3 has 15 amino acids. Trimming stripped 6 bases from V and 1 base from J, with 13 bases between. The CDR3, as DNA: TGTGCCAGCAGGGAGGGGGGTGCGGCCAAAAACATTCAGTACTTC. It codes for CASREGGAAKNIQYF.

The chain has TRBV5-1 and TRBJ2-7; D not certain. CDR1 is SGHRS and CDR2 is YFSETQ in the germline V gene. Trimming removed 0 bases at V and 3 bases at J, with 19 bases between. This CDR3 comprises 17 residues. CDR3 nucleotides: TGCGCCAGCAGCTTGGTCCCTTTGGGGAACGGTCACTACGAGCAGTACTTC. This gives the protein CASSLVPLGNGHYEQYF.

The CDR3 loop reads CASSYPNRLETQYF. As DNA, the CDR3 is TGTGCCAGCAGTTACCCCAATAGACTGGAGACCCAGTACTTC. The chain employs TRBV6-2 or TRBV6-3 and TRBJ2-5; D is ambiguous. V dropped 2 bases and J dropped 5 bases, with 12 bases sitting between them. The length of the CDR3 is 14 residues. Germline loops: CDR1 MNHEY, CDR2 SVGEGT.

The gene calls are TRBV7-2 and TRBJ1-1; the D is unclear. Germline loops: CDR1 SGHTA, CDR2 FQGNSA. The CDR3 is made up of 13 amino acids. Trimming removed 4 bases from V and 1 base from J, with 7 bases in between. The DNA for the CDR3 is TGTGCCAGCAGCTCCGTCAGGAACACTGAAGCTTTCTTT. As protein: CASSSVRNTEAFF.

The gene calls are TRBV3-1 (or the pseudogene TRBV3-2) and TRBJ1-1; D gene uncertain. The V end was cut by 2 bases, the J end by 1 base, with 8 bases between. The CDR3 consists of 14 residues. Per germline, CDR1 LGHDT and CDR2 YNNKEL (reference sequence). The CDR3 nucleotides read TGTGCCAGCAGCCAAAGGTCGAGGAACACTGAAGCTTTCTTT. Protein sequence: CASSQRSRNTEAFF.

The CDR3 sequence: CASSPGTWGLNTEAFF. CDR3 DNA: TGCGCCAGCAGCCCGGGGACCTGGGGTCTGAACACTGAAGCTTTCTTT. This rearrangement joins TRBV5-1 to TRBJ1-1; a possible D gene is TRBD1 (5 bases). The CDR3 length is 16 residues. V lost 4 bases and J lost 0, with 16 bases in between. CDR1 SGHRS and CDR2 YFSETQ come from the germline V gene.

The rearrangement joins TRBV24-1 to TRBJ2-3; 11 bases fit TRBD2. The CDR3 covers 17 residues. Germline V CDR1 and CDR2: KGHDR, SFDVKD. Losses at the gene ends were 3 bases for V and 4 bases for J; bases not matched to a gene: 8. CDR3 DNA: TGTGCCACCAGTGATACTAGCGGGAGAGGGGGGCCAGATACGCAGTATTTT. Residues: CATSDTSGRGGPDTQYF.

This clone was seen just once. The chain carries TRBV4-2 and TRBJ2-1; 11 bases align to TRBD2. Germline V gene data show CDR1 as LGHNA and CDR2 as YNFKEQ. V was clipped by 1 base and J by 10 bases; unmatched bases: 12. This CDR3 region has 17 residues. The CDR3 nucleotides are TGTGCCAGCAGCCAAGCCTTAGGGACTAGCGGTTTTCAGGAGCAGTTCTTC. Protein: CASSQALGTSGFQEQFF.

The chain recombines TRBV9 with TRBJ2-1; 7 bases match TRBD2. The germline V gene has CDR1 SGDLS and CDR2 YYNGEE. There are 17 residues in the CDR3. The J segment lost 2 bases and the V segment lost 5 bases, leaving 13 bases of the junction unmatched. The CDR3: CASSSGHPGGTYNEQFF. CDR3 DNA sequence: TGTGCCAGCAGTTCAGGACATCCGGGAGGCACCTACAATGAGCAGTTCTTC.

The V and J genes are TRBV7-3 and TRBJ2-1; D gene ambiguous. The germline V gene encodes CDR1 SGHTA and CDR2 FQGTGA. CDR3 length: 14 amino acids. V was trimmed by 1 base and J by 9 bases, leaving 13 bases between them. CDR3 in amino acids: CASSLKGSWSEQFF. The CDR3 DNA sequence: TGTGCCAGCAGCTTAAAGGGTAGCTGGTCTGAGCAGTTCTTC. Variable domain in full (rest from reference TRBV7-3 and TRBJ2-1): GAGVSQTPSNKVTEKGKYVELRCDPISGHTALYWYRQSLGQGPEFLIYFQGTGAADDSGLPNDRFFAVRPEGSVSTLKIQRTERGDSAVYLCASSLKGSWSEQFFGPGTRLTVL.

V and J are TRBV12-5 and TRBJ2-3, with D perhaps given as TRBD1 or TRBD2 (5 bases each). V lost 1 base to trimming and J lost 5 bases, with 7 bases between them. Germline-derived CDR1 and CDR2 are LGHNT and FRNRAP. This CDR3 is built from 13 residues. The DNA of the CDR3 is TGTGCTAGTGGTTTGGATGGGGGAGATACGCAGTATTTT. Its protein product is CASGLDGGDTQYF.

The rearrangement joins TRBV5-4 to TRBJ1-1; 8 bases map to TRBD1. J lost 3 bases, V lost 3 bases, and 4 bases had no gene match. Germline loops: CDR1 SGHNT, CDR2 YYREEE (reference sequence). This CDR3 contains 14 residues. In nucleotides, the CDR3 is TGTGCCAGCAGCTCAGGGGGCGAGGACACTGAAGCTTTCTTT. It is translated as CASSSGGEDTEAFF. Combining the CDR3 with reference TRBV5-4 and TRBJ1-1 gives the whole variable domain ETGVTQSPTHLIKTRGQQVTLRCSSQSGHNTVSWYQQALGQGPQFIFQYYREEENGRGNFPPRFSGLQFPNYSSELNVNALELDDSALYLCASSSGGEDTEAFFGQGTRLTVV.

The rearrangement links TRBV18 to TRBJ1-2, with D perhaps TRBD1 (6 bases). Germline assignment: CDR1 KGHSH and CDR2 LQKENI. The CDR3 has 14 amino acids. Trimming cost V 2 bases and J 4 bases, with 11 bases left between them. The DNA of the CDR3 is TGTGCCAGCTCACCAGACAGGAGCGCCTATGGCTACACCTTC. It translates to CASSPDRSAYGYTF.

V is TRBV24-1 and J is TRBJ1-1, with 9 bases aligning to TRBD1. Germline CDR1 KGHDR, CDR2 SFDVKD. The V and J ends lost 7 bases and 2 bases, in that order; junction bases with no gene match: 1. This CDR3 comprises 13 residues. CDR3 DNA sequence: TGTGCCACCAGGGACAGGGGAAACACTGAAGCTTTCTTT. Encoded protein: CATRDRGNTEAFF.

The CDR3 DNA reads as TGTGCCAGCAGTTACTCCGGGGCACGGGGGGTTTTTGAGCAGTTCTTC. It translates to CASSYSGARGVFEQFF. V and J are TRBV6-6 and TRBJ2-1, with 7 nucleotides matching TRBD2. The V and J ends lost 0 bases and 9 bases, in that order; junction bases with no gene match: 11. The CDR3 covers 16 residues. Germline lookup yields CDR1 MNHNY and CDR2 SVGAGI (reference sequence).

This sequence joins TRBV6-5 and TRBJ2-3; D ambiguous. This CDR3 spans 13 amino acids. Trimming cost V 8 bases and J 3 bases, with 12 bases left between them. Germline values: CDR1 MNHEY, CDR2 SVGAGI. This chain's CDR3 is CASGIRETDTQYF. CDR3 bases: TGTGCCAGCGGGATCAGAGAAACAGATACGCAGTATTTT.

V and J are TRBV27 and TRBJ1-5; tentative D call: TRBD1 (6 bases). The CDR3 covers 16 residues. Germline CDR1 MNHEY, CDR2 SMNVEV (reference sequence). V was clipped by 2 bases and J by 5 bases, with 16 bases between them. The CDR3 bases are TGTGCCAGCAGTTTAAGCATCGGGGCAGGGGATCAGCCCCAGCATTTT. Translating it yields CASSLSIGAGDQPQHF.

For the CDR3, the DNA is TGCGCCAGCAGCGGAACCCCAGGGGGTGGAAACACCATATATTTT. Protein sequence: CASSGTPGGGNTIYF. The genes are TRBV5-1 and TRBJ1-3; 7 bases map to TRBD1. V shed 4 bases and J 3 bases; nucleotides not matched to a gene: 7. Germline V gene data show CDR1 as SGHRS and CDR2 as YFSETQ. The CDR3 runs 15 residues.

This sequence joins TRBV7-9 and TRBJ2-1; D gene unclear. Germline values: CDR1 SEHNR, CDR2 FQNEAQ (reference sequence). V was cut by 4 bases and J by 7 bases, with 23 bases left in between. The CDR3 loop spans 17 amino acids. As DNA, the CDR3 is TGTGCCAGCAGCTCCCTTATGATGGGCCGGCTGGGAAATGAGCAGTTCTTC. Encoded protein: CASSSLMMGRLGNEQFF.

CDR3 coding DNA: TGCAGTGCTAGGATAGGACAGCGAGCTTTCTTT. The encoded protein is CSARIGQRAFF. This chain joins TRBV20-1 and TRBJ1-1, with a tentative D call TRBD1 (6 bases). This CDR3 spans 11 amino acids. Trimming left V 3 bases short and J 10 bases short, with 12 bases between. From germline, CDR1 is DFQATT and CDR2 SNEGSKA (reference sequence).

This clone has only one observation. This chain joins TRBV2 and TRBJ1-2, with D perhaps matching TRBD1 (5 bases). The germline gives CDR1 SNHLY, CDR2 FYNNEI. Trimming took 3 bases from V and 5 from J, leaving 10 bases between them. The CDR3 spans 13 residues. CDR3 DNA: TGTGCCAGCAGTGACGGGGGGGAGTATGGCTACACCTTC. The encoded protein is CASSDGGEYGYTF.

The V gene is TRBV28, the J gene TRBJ2-1; D possibly corresponds to TRBD2 (5 bases). There are 14 residues in the CDR3. V was clipped by 6 bases and J by 9 bases, with 18 bases between them. Looked up from germline, CDR1 is MDHEN and CDR2 is SYDVKM. CDR3 DNA: TGTGCCAGCAGCCTCCCCGACGGGGTGGGTGAGCAGTTCTTC. This sequence encodes CASSLPDGVGEQFF.

This clone showed up just a few times. The chain employs TRBV2 and TRBJ2-7, with D perhaps assigned TRBD1 or TRBD2 (6 bases each). This CDR3 contains 16 residues. V was cut by 8 bases and J by 4 bases, with 24 bases left in between. Germline CDR1 and CDR2: SNHLY and FYNNEI. The CDR3 nucleotides are TGTGCCAGCTCCACCGCCAGGCCGCGGGACAAGTACGAGCAGTACTTC. Translating it yields CASSTARPRDKYEQYF.

The chain joins TRBV7-2 to TRBJ2-3; D is ambiguous. V dropped 5 bases and J dropped 6 bases, with 9 bases sitting between them. The CDR3 loop spans 12 amino acids. The germline CDR1 and CDR2 sequences are SGHTA and FQGNSA. CDR3 nucleotide sequence: TGTGCCAGCAGCCTCTTAGGTGATACGCAGTATTTT. Translated, it gives CASSLLGDTQYF. Variable domain in full (rest from reference TRBV7-2 and TRBJ2-3): GAGVSQSPSNKVTEKGKDVELRCDPISGHTALYWYRQSLGQGLEFLIYFQGNSAPDKSGLPSDRFSAERTGGSVSTLTIQRTQQEDSAVYLCASSLLGDTQYFGPGTRLTVL.

The rearrangement joins TRBV10-3 to TRBJ2-1; D is undetermined. The CDR3 has 16 amino acids. Germline CDR1 is ENHRY and CDR2 is SYGVKD. Trimming removed 3 bases from V and 2 bases from J, with 14 bases in between. CDR3 bases: TGTGCCATCAGTGACCGATACCGGAAGACCTACAATGAGCAGTTCTTC. Translated, it gives CAISDRYRKTYNEQFF.

The chain recombines TRBV5-1 with TRBJ1-1; D possibly corresponds to TRBD1 (5 bases). There are 13 residues in the CDR3. V was cut by 1 base and J by 3 bases, with 7 bases left in between. Germline-derived CDR1 and CDR2 are SGHRS and YFSETQ. In DNA form, the CDR3 reads TGCGCCAGCAGCTTGAGGGGAGACACTGAAGCTTTCTTT. As protein: CASSLRGDTEAFF. Complete variable domain (other parts from reference TRBV5-1 and TRBJ1-1): KAGVTQTPRYLIKTRGQQVTLSCSPISGHRSVSWYQQTPGQGLQFLFEYFSETQRNKGNFPGRFSGRQFSNSRSEMNVSTLELGDSALYLCASSLRGDTEAFFGQGTRLTVV.

The chain carries TRBV5-4 and TRBJ2-2; 10 bases are shared with TRBD2. CDR1 is SGHNT, CDR2 YYREEE, per germline (reference sequence). Trimming took 3 bases from V and 5 from J; bases not matched to a gene: 10. The CDR3 spans 17 residues. In DNA form, the CDR3 reads TGTGCCAGCAGCTCCCCCTCTAGCGGGAGAGATACCGGGGAGCTGTTTTTT. Residues: CASSSPSSGRDTGELFF. Filled out from reference TRBV5-4 and TRBJ2-2, the complete variable domain reads ETGVTQSPTHLIKTRGQQVTLRCSSQSGHNTVSWYQQALGQGPQFIFQYYREEENGRGNFPPRFSGLQFPNYSSELNVNALELDDSALYLCASSSPSSGRDTGELFFGEGSRLTVL.

V is TRBV24-1 and J is TRBJ2-2; no firm D call. Looked up from germline, CDR1 is KGHDR and CDR2 is SFDVKD. The V and J ends lost 9 bases and 6 bases respectively, with 13 bases between them. The CDR3 contains 13 residues. This CDR3 is CATGKPRAGELFF. CDR3 coding DNA: TGTGCCACCGGAAAGCCTCGCGCCGGGGAGCTGTTTTTT.

The V gene is TRBV11-2, the J gene TRBJ1-1; D unresolved. This CDR3 has 13 amino acids. Germline V gene data show CDR1 as SGHAT and CDR2 as FQNNGV. V shed 4 bases and J shed 7 bases, with 13 bases lying between them. The CDR3: CASSSSFVGEAFF. The CDR3 DNA reads TGTGCCAGCAGCTCTTCATTCGTCGGTGAAGCTTTCTTT.